The 18 T cell receptor beta chains reported below all come from one sample, sequenced in a study of beta chain features in type 1 diabetes. Findings and caveats of the study: Moderately but significantly shorter TCRB CDR3s were found in Type 1 diabetes patients in all four CD4+ subsets.

No antigen is known for these receptors. The investigators reverse transcribed all of the isolated RNA, so they sequenced expressed TCRB transcripts. Libraries were prepared by immunoSEQ multiplex PCR; TCRdb keeps only in-frame clonotypes and omits some of them. The sample includes 680,000 or so clones, about an eighth seen only once; the top ten take less than 0.025%. The specimen sequenced was naive CD4+ T cells from blood. Receptors were obtained from a man younger than 35 with type 1 diabetes.

V and J are TRBV6-5 and TRBJ2-5; the D call may be TRBD1 or TRBD2 (6 bases each). This CDR3 is 16 amino acids long. Trimming removed 0 bases at V and 2 bases at J, with 13 bases between. The germline CDR1 and CDR2 sequences are MNHEY and SVGAGI. CDR3 sequence reads: CASSYSTGGGQETQYF. For the CDR3, the DNA is TGTGCCAGCAGTTACTCGACCGGGGGCGGGCAAGAGACCCAGTACTTC.

V gene TRBV28 combines with J gene TRBJ2-5; 12 nucleotides line up with TRBD2. Trimming took 5 bases from V and 1 from J; bases not matched to a gene: 2. CDR1 is MDHEN and CDR2 is SYDVKM in the germline V gene. CDR3 size: 15 residues. The CDR3 reads CASSALAGGQETQYF. In nucleotides, the CDR3 is TGTGCCAGCAGTGCACTAGCGGGGGGCCAAGAGACCCAGTACTTC. Drawing the rest from reference TRBV28 and TRBJ2-5, the complete variable domain is DVKVTQSSRYLVKRTGEKVFLECVQDMDHENMFWYRQDPGLGLRLIYFSYDVKMKEKGDIPEGYSVSREKKERFSLILESASTNQTSMYLCASSALAGGQETQYFGPGTRLLVL.

The rearrangement links TRBV19 to TRBJ1-6; 7 bases match TRBD1. V shed 4 bases and J 6 bases; nucleotides not matched to a gene: 6. The germline CDR1 and CDR2 sequences are LNHDA and SQIVND (reference sequence). The CDR3 spans 15 residues. CDR3 protein: CASSTVQGFNSPLHF. The DNA for the CDR3 is TGTGCCAGTAGTACCGTACAGGGGTTTAATTCACCCCTCCACTTT.

This clone was detected only a few times. The rearrangement uses TRBV7-9 and TRBJ2-1; 10 bases match TRBD2. This CDR3 contains 18 residues. Per the germline V gene, CDR1 is SEHNR and CDR2 is FQNEAQ (reference sequence). V lost 1 base, J lost 0 bases, and 6 bases stayed unmatched. CDR3 amino acids: CASSLGSGGRSSYNEQFF. In nucleotides, the CDR3 is TGTGCCAGCAGCTTAGGTAGCGGGGGGCGCAGCTCCTACAATGAGCAGTTCTTC.

This clone was seen only a few times. The rearrangement links TRBV6-1 to TRBJ2-3; D not resolved. V dropped 6 bases and J dropped 5 bases, with 15 bases sitting between them. The V gene's germline CDR1 is MNHNS and CDR2 SASEGT. This CDR3 is built from 14 residues. CDR3 DNA sequence: TGTGCCAGCAGGCTCGACCCACGGGTAGATACGCAGTATTTT. It translates to CASRLDPRVDTQYF.

The sample holds a few counts of this clone. The chain uses TRBV11-1 and TRBJ2-5; TRBD2 might be the D (6 bases). The germline V gene encodes CDR1 SGHAT and CDR2 FQDESV (reference sequence). The CDR3 spans 15 residues. With 5 bases removed from V and 5 bases from J, the gap between germline ends came to 18 bases. The CDR3 here is CASSLGGTSLETQYF. The CDR3 DNA follows: TGTGCCAGCAGCCTAGGAGGGACGTCCTTGGAGACCCAGTACTTC.

The chain joins TRBV29-1 to TRBJ2-5; 9 bases are a match to TRBD2. The DNA matches TRBJ2-7 better at its end, which makes the J call doubtful. The CDR3 loop spans 16 amino acids. Germline V gene data show CDR1 as SQVTM and CDR2 as ANQGSEA. This CDR3 reads CSVAGGSGGSLYEQYF. The CDR3 bases are TGCAGCGTTGCGGGAGGTAGCGGGGGCTCGCTCTACGAGCAGTACTTC.

This clone was recorded a few times. The chain is built from TRBV30 and TRBJ1-1; 7 bases are a match to TRBD1. CDR3 length: 13 residues. V shed 5 bases and J 3 bases; nucleotides not matched to a gene: 6. Germline V lookup: CDR1 GTSNPN, CDR2 SVGIG (reference sequence). For the CDR3, the DNA is TGTGCCTGGCACAGGGGTATGGACACTGAAGCTTTCTTT. Translated: CAWHRGMDTEAFF.

The V gene is TRBV5-1, the J gene TRBJ2-3, with D unresolved. CDR1 is SGHRS, CDR2 YFSETQ, per germline. This CDR3 has 12 amino acids. With 3 bases removed from V and 2 bases from J, the gap between germline ends came to 4 bases. The CDR3 bases are TGCGCCAGCAGCTCGGACACAGATACGCAGTATTTT. It is translated as CASSSDTDTQYF.

J is TRBJ2-3 and V is TRBV30; D not certain. The CDR3 runs 14 residues. From germline, CDR1 is GTSNPN and CDR2 SVGIG (reference sequence). Trimming took off 7 bases at V and 0 bases at J, with 14 bases between the two ends. CDR3 nucleotide sequence: TGTGCCTTCGGATTCCCTACTAGCACAGATACGCAGTATTTT. Its protein product is CAFGFPTSTDTQYF.

The V gene is TRBV28, the J gene TRBJ1-6; D remains ambiguous. Trimming left V 4 bases short and J 6 bases short, with 4 bases between. The CDR3 covers 12 residues. In germline, CDR1 is MDHEN, CDR2 SYDVKM. Written as DNA, the CDR3 is TGTGCCAGCAGTTCCGGTAATTCACCCCTCCACTTT. As protein: CASSSGNSPLHF. Looking up the rest from reference TRBV28 and TRBJ1-6 gives the full variable domain: DVKVTQSSRYLVKRTGEKVFLECVQDMDHENMFWYRQDPGLGLRLIYFSYDVKMKEKGDIPEGYSVSREKKERFSLILESASTNQTSMYLCASSSGNSPLHFGNGTRLTVT.

In its sample, this clone was seen a few times. The V call is TRBV2, the J call TRBJ2-1; 8 bases map to TRBD1. Germline V gives CDR1 SNHLY, CDR2 FYNNEI. The CDR3 is 14 residues long. Trimming took 7 bases from V and 9 from J; bases not matched to a gene: 11. This CDR3 reads CASISRTGRSEQFF. The CDR3 DNA reads TGTGCCAGCATTTCTAGGACAGGGAGAAGTGAGCAGTTCTTC.

This clone came up a few times. V and J are TRBV6-5 and TRBJ1-2; D is possibly TRBD1 (6 bases). The V end was cut by 5 bases, the J end by 7 bases, with 8 bases between. The CDR3 extends over 11 amino acids. The germline CDR1 and CDR2 sequences are MNHEY and SVGAGI. The CDR3 sequence is CASSGDTGYTF. CDR3 bases: TGTGCCAGCAGTGGGGACACTGGCTACACCTTC.

This chain links TRBV19 with TRBJ2-3, with D possibly called TRBD1 or TRBD2 (5 bases each). Trimming shortened V by 6 bases and J by 1 base, and 14 bases separated the two germline ends. This CDR3 spans 15 amino acids. The germline V gene has CDR1 LNHDA and CDR2 SQIVND (reference sequence). The CDR3 protein is CASSLGVGGTDTQYF. CDR3 nucleotides: TGTGCCAGTAGCCTGGGAGTGGGGGGCACAGATACGCAGTATTTT.

This clone turned up a few times. The chain combines TRBV19 with TRBJ1-1; D is uncertain. Germline V CDR1 and CDR2: LNHDA, SQIVND (reference sequence). The CDR3 loop spans 15 amino acids. V gave up 6 bases and J gave up 3 bases, with 17 bases separating them. This CDR3 reads CASRPVARWDTEAFF. CDR3 DNA sequence: TGTGCCAGTAGACCCGTTGCGCGGTGGGACACTGAAGCTTTCTTT.

This clone appeared a few times. The V gene is TRBV14, the J gene TRBJ1-2, with TRBD1 as a possible D gene (6 bases). Germline V CDR1 and CDR2: SGHDN, FVKESK. The CDR3 is made up of 14 amino acids. Trimming took off 4 bases at V and 2 bases at J, with 11 bases between the two ends. CDR3 DNA: TGTGCCAGCAGCCCCCCGGGGGCGAACTATGGCTACACCTTC. Protein product: CASSPPGANYGYTF.

The chain employs TRBV28 and TRBJ2-5; 8 nucleotides line up with TRBD2. The CDR3 has 14 amino acids. Germline assignment: CDR1 MDHEN and CDR2 SYDVKM. J was trimmed by 4 bases and V by 7 bases; bases with no gene match: 8. As DNA, the CDR3 is TGTGCCAGCACTCCGGGGGGGCCACGAGAGACCCAGTACTTC. This translates into CASTPGGPRETQYF.

This clone was observed a few times. The CDR3 DNA follows: TGTGCCAGTCTCGGGACAGGGTCTCACAATGAGCAGTTCTTC. It codes for CASLGTGSHNEQFF. This chain links TRBV27 with TRBJ2-1, with 9 nucleotides matching TRBD1. The CDR3 consists of 14 residues. Germline-derived CDR1 and CDR2 are MNHEY and SMNVEV (reference sequence). V gave up 9 bases and J gave up 5 bases; unmatched junction bases: 8.